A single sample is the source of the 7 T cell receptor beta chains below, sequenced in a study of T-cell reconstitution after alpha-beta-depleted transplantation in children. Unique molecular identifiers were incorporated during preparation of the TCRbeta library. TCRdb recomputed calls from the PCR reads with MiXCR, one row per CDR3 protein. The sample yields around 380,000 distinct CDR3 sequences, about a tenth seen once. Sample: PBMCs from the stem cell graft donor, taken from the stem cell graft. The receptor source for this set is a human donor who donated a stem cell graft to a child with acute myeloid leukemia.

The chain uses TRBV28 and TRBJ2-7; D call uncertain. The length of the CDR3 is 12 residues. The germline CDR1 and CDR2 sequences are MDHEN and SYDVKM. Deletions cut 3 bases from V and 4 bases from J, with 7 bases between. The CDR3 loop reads CASSLDIYEQYF. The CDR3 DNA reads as TGTGCCAGCAGTTTGGATATATACGAGCAGTACTTC.

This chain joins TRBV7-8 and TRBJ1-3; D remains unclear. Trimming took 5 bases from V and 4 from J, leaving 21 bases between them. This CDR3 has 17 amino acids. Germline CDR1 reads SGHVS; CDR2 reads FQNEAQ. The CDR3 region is CASSQSPLGLRGNTIYF. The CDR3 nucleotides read TGTGCCAGCAGCCAATCCCCCCTTGGGTTGAGGGGAAACACCATATATTTT.

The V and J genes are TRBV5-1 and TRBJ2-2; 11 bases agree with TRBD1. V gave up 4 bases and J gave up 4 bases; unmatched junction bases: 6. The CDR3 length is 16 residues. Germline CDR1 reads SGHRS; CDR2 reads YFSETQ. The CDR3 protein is CASSPGQGASTGELFF. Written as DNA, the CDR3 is TGCGCCAGCAGCCCAGGACAGGGGGCGAGCACCGGGGAGCTGTTTTTT.

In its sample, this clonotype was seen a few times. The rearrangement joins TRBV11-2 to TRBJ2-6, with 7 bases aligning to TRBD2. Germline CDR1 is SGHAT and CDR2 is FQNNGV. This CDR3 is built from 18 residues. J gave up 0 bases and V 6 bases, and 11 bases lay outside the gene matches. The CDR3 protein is CASRKIGGGRSGANVLTF. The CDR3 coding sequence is TGTGCCAGCAGAAAAATAGGCGGGGGACGCTCTGGGGCCAACGTCCTGACTTTC.

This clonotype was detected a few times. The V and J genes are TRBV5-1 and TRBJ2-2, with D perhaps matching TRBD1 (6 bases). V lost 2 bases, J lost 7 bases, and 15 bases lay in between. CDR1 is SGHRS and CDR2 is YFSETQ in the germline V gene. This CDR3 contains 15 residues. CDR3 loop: CASSFVTGYGGELFF. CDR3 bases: TGCGCCAGCAGCTTCGTTACAGGGTATGGCGGGGAGCTGTTTTTT.

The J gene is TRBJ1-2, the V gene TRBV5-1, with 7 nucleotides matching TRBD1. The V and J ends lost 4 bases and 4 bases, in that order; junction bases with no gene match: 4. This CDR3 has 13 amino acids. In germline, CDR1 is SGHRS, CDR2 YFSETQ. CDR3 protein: CASSRGQTYGYTF. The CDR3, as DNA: TGCGCCAGCAGCCGGGGACAGACCTATGGCTACACCTTC.

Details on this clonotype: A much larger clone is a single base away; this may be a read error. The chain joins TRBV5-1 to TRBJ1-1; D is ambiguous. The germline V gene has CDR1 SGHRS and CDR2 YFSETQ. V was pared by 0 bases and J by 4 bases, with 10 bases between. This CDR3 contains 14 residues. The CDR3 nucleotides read TGCGCCAGCAGCTTGGGCCCTTCGGTCACTGAAGCTTTCTTT. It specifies CASSLGPSVTEAFF.